This entry concerns a single TCR beta chain. Its antigen is unknown. The study made its TRB cDNA libraries by 5' RACE, adding UMI labels. TCRdb re-called the 5' RACE reads; one entry per CDR3 protein, DNA not given. This table holds 100,000 to 150,000 distinct CDR3 sequences. This sample stems from a study of CXCR3-negative and CXCR3-positive naive CD8 T cells. Overall study: Cumulative TRB read yield was around 150 million, averaging about 1.5 +/- 0.3 million per library. Study observations and caveats: Memory CD8+ cells had much lower diversity, and both naive subsets had comparably high diversity. CD5 surface expression was similar among naive subsets, and TCR strength was estimated by inference from TRB CDR3 properties. In CXCR3-positive naive cells, the TRB CDR3s were more hydrophobic than in CXCR3-negative naive cells.

Germline CDR1 MNHEY, CDR2 SMNVEV (reference sequence). This CDR3 contains 13 residues. The material sequenced was naive CXCR3- CD8+ T cells from blood. Subset specified: CD45RO-CCR7+CD27+CD95- naive CD8+ T cells lacking CXCR3 (TNR3-). The sequence came from a human donor in good health. Some clones in this sample may be carry-over from other donors' samples. This chain connects TRBV27 to TRBJ2-7; with no DNA, the TCRdb D assignment of TRBD1 cannot be verified. CDR3 sequence reads: CASKGPPNYEQYF.